This T cell receptor beta chain was recorded in a study of OX40 agonist ivuxolimab in advanced cancers. The wider study: Dose-escalation patients suffered from hepatocellular carcinoma, melanoma, renal cell or head and neck cancer.

Germline V gives CDR1 MNHEY, CDR2 SVGAGI. V shed 4 bases and J shed 4 bases, with 11 bases lying between them. CDR3 size: 13 residues. Clones were read by immunoSEQ multiplex PCR, and TCRdb kept only the in-frame ones, dropping some. The sample carries roughly 28,000 clones, 75% to 90% recorded once. This material consisted of CD4+ or CD8+ T cells sorted from blood, taken in a trial of the OX40 agonist ivuxolimab. This receptor was identified in an adult with an advanced solid tumor such as melanoma, head and neck, liver or kidney cancer. The gene calls are TRBV6-5 and TRBJ2-7; D is possibly TRBD1 or TRBD2 (7 bases each). CDR3 in amino acids: CASSSRGGYEQYF. CDR3 DNA sequence: TGTGCCAGCAGTTCCAGGGGGGGGTACGAGCAGTACTTC.